This T cell receptor (beta chain) was observed in a study of T-cell reconstitution after alpha-beta-depleted transplantation in children. Findings of the study overall: At day 60, the high TCRbeta diversity found in some patients originated from recipient T cells and thymic progenitors that had survived. Several hundred graft clones that had expanded were reportedly the source of alpha-beta T cells about two months after transplant. One year post-transplant, T-cell counts and diversity were largely derived from T cells produced anew.

This clonotype was observed many times. The antigen is undetermined. Trimming took 1 base from V and 6 from J, leaving 15 bases between them. This CDR3 comprises 16 residues. CDR1 is MNHEY and CDR2 is SVGAGI in the germline V gene. A library of TCRbeta sequences, prepared with unique molecular identifiers, was generated. TCRdb reanalysed the PCR reads using MiXCR and keeps one entry per CDR3 protein. The sample includes 200,000 to 250,000 distinct CDR3 sequences, about 7% of them seen just once. The sequences come from PBMCs, collected before TCRalphabeta/CD19-depleted stem cell transplant. The V gene is TRBV6-5, the J gene TRBJ2-2; D might be TRBD1 or TRBD2, each matching 5 bases. The origin of this receptor is a boy aged 2 to 10 with acute lymphoblastic leukemia, due to receive a stem cell transplant. CDR3 coding DNA: TGTGCCAGCAGTTACTTGGGACCCACCCTGGCCGGGGAGCTGTTTTTT. This encodes CASSYLGPTLAGELFF.